The 27 T cell receptor beta chains listed next were all sequenced from one sample in a study of early T cells in non-severe SARS-CoV-2 infection. Each CDR3 protein is one row after TCRdb ran MiXCR on the 5' RACE reads. The profile covers roughly 80,000 distinct CDR3 sequences, with about 11% appearing a single time and around 12% taken by the ten largest. Specimen: whole blood, collected at baseline. Receptors originate from an adult who was a healthcare worker with PCR-confirmed SARS-CoV-2 infection or an uninfected control (not recorded which).

In its sample, this clonotype was seen many times. The rearrangement uses TRBV7-9 and TRBJ2-2; 7 positions agree with TRBD1. Germline trimming cut 8 bases from V and 0 bases from J; bases unmatched to any gene: 6. The CDR3 has 15 residues. Per the germline V gene, CDR1 is SEHNR and CDR2 is FQNEAQ (reference sequence). In DNA, the CDR3 is TGTGCCAGCTGGACTCAGGGGGCGAACACCGGGGAGCTGTTTTTT. It specifies CASWTQGANTGELFF.

This clonotype has more than one count but fewer than ten. The chain has TRBV7-2 and TRBJ1-1; D is unclear. The V end was cut by 0 bases, the J end by 1 base, with 9 bases between. CDR3 size: 15 residues. Germline V gene data show CDR1 as SGHTA and CDR2 as FQGNSA. The CDR3 DNA follows: TGTGCCAGCAGCTTAGCGGCTGCAGGGAACACTGAAGCTTTCTTT. This translates into CASSLAAAGNTEAFF. The whole variable domain, filled in from reference TRBV7-2 and TRBJ1-1, reads GAGVSQSPSNKVTEKGKDVELRCDPISGHTALYWYRQSLGQGLEFLIYFQGNSAPDKSGLPSDRFSAERTGGSVSTLTIQRTQQEDSAVYLCASSLAAAGNTEAFFGQGTRLTVV.

This clonotype was observed many times. This chain uses TRBV19 with TRBJ2-3, with D possibly being TRBD2 (6 bases). In germline, CDR1 is LNHDA, CDR2 SQIVND (reference sequence). The CDR3 has 14 residues. V was cut by 4 bases and J by 2 bases, with 10 bases left in between. The CDR3 coding sequence is TGTGCCAGTAGTAGCCGGGACTCCACAGATACGCAGTATTTT. Protein product: CASSSRDSTDTQYF.

This clonotype was counted ten times or more. The chain recombines TRBV29-1 with TRBJ1-1, with TRBD1 identical over 7 bases. The CDR3 spans 13 residues. Germline values: CDR1 SQVTM, CDR2 ANQGSEA. The ends lost 7 bases at V and 2 bases at J; junction bases unmatched: 7. CDR3 loop: CSGNRGLNTEAFF. The CDR3 nucleotides read TGCAGCGGGAACAGGGGACTTAACACTGAAGCTTTCTTT.

V usage is TRBV7-9 and J usage is TRBJ1-4, with unresolved D. This CDR3 has 16 amino acids. Germline CDR1 reads SEHNR; CDR2 reads FQNEAQ (reference sequence). The V and J ends lost 6 bases and 3 bases respectively, with 17 bases between them. CDR3 region: CASRPLPAEPNEKLFF. In nucleotides, the CDR3 is TGTGCCAGCAGACCTCTTCCCGCCGAACCTAATGAAAAACTGTTTTTT.

The chain carries TRBV12-3 or TRBV12-4 and TRBJ2-7; D unresolved. V gave up 7 bases and J gave up 4 bases, with 2 bases separating them. The CDR3 has 9 amino acids. The CDR3 DNA reads as TGTGCCAGCACATACGAGCAGTACTTC. This encodes CASTYEQYF.

The V and J genes are TRBV7-9 and TRBJ1-3; D unclear. The ends were cut back, 2 bases at V and 1 base at J, with 6 bases in the middle. From germline, CDR1 is SEHNR and CDR2 FQNEAQ (reference sequence). This CDR3 is built from 14 residues. CDR3 in amino acids: CASSLRESGNTIYF. The CDR3 DNA sequence: TGTGCCAGCAGCTTAAGGGAATCTGGAAACACCATATATTTT.

This clonotype is termed medium-sized. This CDR3 reads CASSLVRSGANVLTF. CDR3 bases: TGTGCCAGCAGTTTAGTCCGCTCTGGGGCCAACGTCCTGACTTTC. The chain employs TRBV27 and TRBJ2-6, with D unclear. V lost 2 bases and J lost 0, with 5 bases in between. There are 15 residues in the CDR3. Germline CDR1 MNHEY, CDR2 SMNVEV (reference sequence).

The CDR3 DNA is TGTGCCAGCAGCTTCCCACAGGGGAGGGGAAACACCATATATTTT. Its protein is CASSFPQGRGNTIYF. The chain has TRBV7-2 and TRBJ1-3; the match to TRBD1 covers 7 bases. Losses at the gene ends were 3 bases for V and 4 bases for J; bases not matched to a gene: 6. The V gene's germline CDR1 is SGHTA and CDR2 FQGNSA. This CDR3 is built from 15 residues.

This clonotype was found a few times. The chain carries TRBV9 and TRBJ1-4; 10 nucleotides align to TRBD1. This CDR3 comprises 14 residues. Per the germline V gene, CDR1 is SGDLS and CDR2 is YYNGEE. The junction had 4 bases not matched to a gene; V was cut back by 4 bases and J by 7 bases. The CDR3 is CASSIGTGAEKLFF. The CDR3, as DNA: TGTGCCAGCAGCATAGGGACAGGGGCTGAAAAACTGTTTTTT.

The V and J genes are TRBV2 and TRBJ2-2, with 9 bases lining up with TRBD2. V shed 3 bases and J 4 bases; nucleotides not matched to a gene: 3. Germline lookup yields CDR1 SNHLY and CDR2 FYNNEI. The CDR3 loop spans 15 amino acids. DNA for the CDR3: TGTGCCAGCAGTGAGGCACTAGCGGGCACCGGGGAGCTGTTTTTT. It encodes CASSEALAGTGELFF.

This clonotype was seen at least ten times. The chain joins TRBV9 to TRBJ2-5; TRBD1 matches at 9 bases. This CDR3 region has 14 residues. V gave up 4 bases and J gave up 4 bases; unmatched junction bases: 5. The germline V gene has CDR1 SGDLS and CDR2 YYNGEE. For the CDR3, the DNA is TGTGCCAGCAGCCCCGGGACAGGGAGAGAGACCCAGTACTTC. Amino acid sequence: CASSPGTGRETQYF.

This clonotype was picked up many times. J is TRBJ1-3 and V is TRBV5-5; tentative D call: TRBD1 (6 bases). Deletions cut 5 bases from V and 0 bases from J, with 9 bases between. CDR3 size: 14 residues. From germline, CDR1 is SGHKS and CDR2 YYEKEE (reference sequence). In DNA form, the CDR3 reads TGTGCCAGCAGTGGAGGGGGCTCTGGAAACACCATATATTTT. Its protein product is CASSGGGSGNTIYF.

The rearrangement uses TRBV6-2 or TRBV6-3 and TRBJ2-2; 11 nucleotides align to TRBD1. Unmatched junction bases numbered 6, after V lost 5 bases and J lost 4 bases. This CDR3 has 16 residues. Germline values: CDR1 MNHEY, CDR2 SVGEGT. The CDR3 protein is CASSIGTGGITGELFF. The CDR3 bases are TGTGCCAGCAGTATCGGGACAGGGGGTATCACCGGGGAGCTGTTTTTT.

This chain uses TRBV5-1 with TRBJ2-7, with unresolved D. The CDR3 length is 13 residues. Germline V lookup: CDR1 SGHRS, CDR2 YFSETQ. Trimming took off 5 bases at V and 6 bases at J, with 15 bases between the two ends. CDR3 region: CASSPADPREQYF. CDR3 in DNA: TGCGCCAGCAGTCCCGCTGACCCTCGCGAGCAGTACTTC.

This clonotype was counted many times. The gene calls are TRBV6-4 and TRBJ1-2, with D possibly being TRBD1 (5 bases). The length of the CDR3 is 15 residues. Germline V gene lookup returns CDR1 MRHNA and CDR2 SNTAGT. V lost 5 bases and J 3 bases, leaving 16 bases between the germline ends. This CDR3 reads CASSPTAEDHYGYTF. The CDR3 bases are TGTGCCAGCAGTCCGACAGCCGAAGACCACTATGGCTACACCTTC.

The chain is built from TRBV29-1 and TRBJ2-5; D not certain. This CDR3 is built from 13 residues. Germline CDR1 and CDR2: SQVTM and ANQGSEA. V was cut by 4 bases and J by 5 bases, with 14 bases left in between. CDR3 in DNA: TGCAGCGTTGTGAAGGGTAACGTGGAGACCCAGTACTTC. It codes for CSVVKGNVETQYF.

This clonotype was counted a few times. The chain couples TRBV28 to TRBJ2-5; tentatively, D is TRBD2 (5 bases). V was shortened by 5 bases and J by 5 bases, with 21 bases between the two germline ends. From germline, CDR1 is MDHEN and CDR2 SYDVKM. This CDR3 has 16 residues. CDR3 nucleotide sequence: TGTGCCAGCAGTCCCACCCGGACTGTGCCGGTTGAGACCCAGTACTTC. Its translation: CASSPTRTVPVETQYF.

This clonotype was observed a few times. This sequence joins TRBV28 and TRBJ2-3, with TRBD2 matching over 16 bases. The germline V gene has CDR1 MDHEN and CDR2 SYDVKM. J lost 6 bases, V lost 6 bases, and 12 bases had no gene match. CDR3 size: 18 residues. The CDR3 DNA follows: TGTGCCAGCAGATCCCCCGGGACTAGCGGGGGGGCCAGCGATACGCAGTATTTT. Residues: CASRSPGTSGGASDTQYF.

This rearrangement joins TRBV29-1 to TRBJ1-2; D is ambiguous. CDR1 and CDR2 (germline): SQVTM, ANQGSEA. The CDR3 extends over 13 amino acids. The V end was cut by 2 bases, the J end by 4 bases, with 11 bases between. The CDR3 reads CSVETIAGYGYTF. The CDR3 coding sequence is TGCAGCGTTGAAACAATTGCTGGCTATGGCTACACCTTC. Full variable domain (missing parts from reference TRBV29-1 and TRBJ1-2): SAVISQKPSRDICQRGTSLTIQCQVDSQVTMMFWYRQQPGQSLTLIATANQGSEATYESGFVIDKFPISRPNLTFSTLTVSNMSPEDSSIYLCSVETIAGYGYTFGSGTRLTVV.

This clonotype was detected many times. The DNA of the CDR3 is TGTGCCAGCAGCCCCCGGACAGGGCCCTATGGCTACACCTTC. This gives the protein CASSPRTGPYGYTF. V gene TRBV7-2 combines with J gene TRBJ1-2; 8 nucleotides line up with TRBD1. Germline CDR1 and CDR2: SGHTA and FQGNSA. There are 14 residues in the CDR3. V dropped 5 bases and J dropped 4; count of bases not matched to a gene: 6.

The chain combines TRBV28 with TRBJ1-1; the D gene is possibly TRBD1 (5 bases). Germline V lookup: CDR1 MDHEN, CDR2 SYDVKM. V was clipped by 3 bases and J by 10 bases, with 12 bases between them. CDR3 length: 12 residues. The CDR3 spells CASSLPRDRAFF. CDR3 DNA: TGTGCCAGCAGTTTGCCCAGGGATAGAGCTTTCTTT.

On this clonotype: Just one base apart from a much larger clone, this may be a read error. The conserved closing phenylalanine or tryptophan is absent in this CDR3, likely reflecting a read error. The chain recombines TRBV18 with TRBJ1-1, with D unclear. Germline CDR1 KGHSH, CDR2 LQKENI. This CDR3 has 13 amino acids. V was pared by 3 bases and J by 1 base, with 6 bases between. This CDR3 reads CASSPKENTEAFL. Here the CDR3 DNA reads TGTGCCAGCTCACCCAAAGAGAACACTGAAGCTTTCCTT.

V and J are TRBV10-3 and TRBJ1-2, with 9 bases fitting TRBD1. The V segment lost 0 bases and the J segment 8 bases; nucleotides outside the gene matches: 7. The CDR3 loop spans 15 amino acids. CDR1 is ENHRY and CDR2 is SYGVKD in the germline V gene. The DNA for the CDR3 is TGTGCCATCAGTGAGTCTCTGGGACAGGGTGACGGCTACACCTTC. Its translation is CAISESLGQGDGYTF.

This clonotype has a count of ten or more. An end of the junction differs from the germline gene, which may be a read error. The rearrangement uses TRBV6-5 and TRBJ2-6; D possibly matches TRBD1 or TRBD2 (5 bases each). CDR1 and CDR2 (germline): MNHEY, SVGAGI. This CDR3 spans 14 amino acids. CDR3 protein: CACQTLAGANVLIF. CDR3 DNA: TGTGCCTGCCAAACCCTAGCTGGGGCCAACGTCCTGATTTTC.

This clonotype was detected only a few times. The chain joins TRBV7-2 to TRBJ2-1; D call uncertain. Trimming removed 2 bases at V and 3 bases at J, with 8 bases between. Germline CDR1 and CDR2: SGHTA and FQGNSA. The CDR3 runs 14 residues. This chain's CDR3 is CASSLSKVYNEQFF. CDR3 in DNA: TGTGCCAGCAGCTTAAGTAAGGTCTACAATGAGCAGTTCTTC. Supplemented by reference TRBV7-2 and TRBJ2-1, the full variable domain reads GAGVSQSPSNKVTEKGKDVELRCDPISGHTALYWYRQSLGQGLEFLIYFQGNSAPDKSGLPSDRFSAERTGGSVSTLTIQRTQQEDSAVYLCASSLSKVYNEQFFGPGTRLTVL.

This clonotype was seen many times. The chain uses TRBV7-9 and TRBJ1-1; D gene ambiguous. The CDR3 runs 12 residues. Germline loops: CDR1 SEHNR, CDR2 FQNEAQ (reference sequence). Trimming stripped 6 bases from V and 6 bases from J, with 11 bases between. As DNA, the CDR3 is TGTGCCAGCAGTTCCGCGGGTTCTGAAGCTTTCTTT. It translates to CASSSAGSEAFF. Full variable domain (remainder filled in from reference TRBV7-9 and TRBJ1-1): DTGVSQNPRHKITKRGQNVTFRCDPISEHNRLYWYRQTLGQGPEFLTYFQNEAQLEKSRLLSDRFSAERPKGSFSTLEIQRTEQGDSAMYLCASSSAGSEAFFGQGTRLTVV.